This is a list of T cell receptor beta chains from one sample in a study of T cells in Graves' hyperthyroidism and ophthalmopathy. TCRdb itself ran the multiplex PCR reads through MiXCR, one entry per CDR3 protein. This table has more than 300,000 distinct CDR3 sequences, roughly 14% appearing once. Sequenced: blood. These receptors originate from a woman aged 25 to 39 with Graves' ophthalmopathy. Each CDR3 is given with its conserved first and last residue. A D gene is named only where the DNA matches it firmly. Where a row states a size, it is once, few, many or the class of an expanded clone; other rows omit it.

clone_size,j_call,d_call,v_call,cdr3_length,cdr3_nt,cdr3_aa
NA,TRBJ2-3,NA,TRBV10-3,13,TGTGCCATCAAGGGCGGCACGGCAGATACGCAGTATTTT,CAIKGGTADTQYF
many,TRBJ2-5,NA,TRBV2,14,TGTGCCAGCAGTGTGGGAGACCCCCGCCAGACCCAGTACTTC,CASSVGDPRQTQYF
many,TRBJ2-1,NA,TRBV15,14,TGTGCCACCAGCAGAGAGACAGGATACAATGAGCAGTTCTTC,CATSRETGYNEQFF
many,TRBJ2-4,NA,TRBV3-1,14,TGTGCCAGCAAAGGAGGGGGCAATGGTAACATTCAGTACTTC,CASKGGGNGNIQYF
many,TRBJ2-7,TRBD2,TRBV11-2,15,TGTGCCAGCAGCTTCTCCCCGGGACTAGGCTACGAGCAGTACTTC,CASSFSPGLGYEQYF
NA,TRBJ2-7,TRBD1,TRBV24-1,16,TGTGCCACCAGTGACCCGAGACAGGGGTCCTCCTACGAGCAGTACTTC,CATSDPRQGSSYEQYF
few,TRBJ2-7,NA,TRBV19,13,TGTGCCAGTAAGAAGGACACATCCTACGAGCAGTACTTC,CASKKDTSYEQYF
few,TRBJ1-4,NA,TRBV19,16,TGTGCCAGTAGTTTACACGGCGACTCAACTAATGAAAAACTGTTTTTT,CASSLHGDSTNEKLFF
many,TRBJ1-1,NA,TRBV12-3/TRBV12-4,14,TGTGCCAGCAGTCCAACATCGGACACGCGTGAAGCTTTCTTT,CASSPTSDTREAFF
many,TRBJ1-4,TRBD1,TRBV12-3/TRBV12-4,15,TGTGCCAGCAGATTTACAGGGGCGGCCGATGAAAAACTGTTTTTT,CASRFTGAADEKLFF
many,TRBJ1-1,TRBD1,TRBV6-1,14,TGTGCCAGCAGTGATCCAGGGGGGAACACTGAAGCTTTCTTT,CASSDPGGNTEAFF
many,TRBJ1-2,TRBD1,TRBV5-1,15,TGCGCCAGCAGCCCGCCGGGACAGGGGGCTGGTGGCTACACCTTC,CASSPPGQGAGGYTF
many,TRBJ2-3,TRBD1,TRBV2,16,TGTGCCAGCAGCTCACCCCGGGACAGGGACACAGATACGCAGTATTTT,CASSSPRDRDTDTQYF
many,TRBJ2-1,TRBD2,TRBV11-2,18,TGTGCCAGCAGCTTAGCCCGACTAGCGGGGGGATTCTACAATGAGCAGTTCTTC,CASSLARLAGGFYNEQFF
many,TRBJ1-5,NA,TRBV12-3/TRBV12-4,16,TGTGCCAGCAAACTGGGGGGGGGCTATAGCAATCAGCCCCAGCATTTT,CASKLGGGYSNQPQHF
many,TRBJ2-2,TRBD1,TRBV9,17,TGTGCCAGCAGCCCCTACTCGACAGGGGTTAACACCGGGGAGCTGTTTTTT,CASSPYSTGVNTGELFF
many,TRBJ2-5,NA,TRBV2,13,TGTGCCAGCAGTCCGGACAGCCAAGAGACCCAGTACTTC,CASSPDSQETQYF
few,TRBJ2-7,NA,TRBV19,14,TGTGCCAGTAGTAACCGGGACTCCGTCTACGAGCAGTACTTC,CASSNRDSVYEQYF
many,TRBJ2-1,NA,TRBV19,15,TGTGCCAGTACCGGACCGGTGCGGTCGGGGAATGAGCAGTTCTTC,CASTGPVRSGNEQFF
many,TRBJ2-5,TRBD1,TRBV6-1,15,TGTGCCAGCAGCCTGGGACAGGGGGCGTTCGGGACCCAGTACTTC,CASSLGQGAFGTQYF
many,TRBJ2-3,NA,TRBV12-3/TRBV12-4,13,TGTGCCAGCAGCGAGACGGGACGTGGTACGCAGTATTTT,CASSETGRGTQYF
many,TRBJ1-1,NA,TRBV29-1,12,TGCAGCGTCCCCCCAGGACCTGGTGAAGCTTTCTTT,CSVPPGPGEAFF
many,TRBJ2-1,NA,TRBV20-1,12,TGCAGTGCTAGAGATGTGGGGCTTGAGCAGTTCTTC,CSARDVGLEQFF